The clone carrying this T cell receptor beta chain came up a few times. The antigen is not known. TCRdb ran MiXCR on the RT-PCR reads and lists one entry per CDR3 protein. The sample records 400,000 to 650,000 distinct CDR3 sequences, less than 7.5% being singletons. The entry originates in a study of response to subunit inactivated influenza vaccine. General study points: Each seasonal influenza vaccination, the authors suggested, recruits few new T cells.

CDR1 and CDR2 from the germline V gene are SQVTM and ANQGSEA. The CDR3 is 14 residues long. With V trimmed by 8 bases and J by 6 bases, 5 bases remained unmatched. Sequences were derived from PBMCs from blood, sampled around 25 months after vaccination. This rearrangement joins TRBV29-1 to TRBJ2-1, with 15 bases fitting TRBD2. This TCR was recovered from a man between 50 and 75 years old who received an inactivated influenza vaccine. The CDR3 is CSFWTSGGANEQFF. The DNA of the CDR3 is TGCAGCTTCTGGACTAGCGGGGGGGCCAATGAGCAGTTCTTC.